This T cell receptor beta chain was recorded in a study of T cells in Graves' hyperthyroidism and ophthalmopathy. Regarding the study as a whole: Within blood appeared most thyroid clonotypes that had expanded above 0.001. From stable hyperthyroidism, ophthalmopathy was set apart by a 13 V-J model.

Ten or more counts support this clonotype. Its antigen is currently unknown. Regions amplified from RNA transcripts were the TCR beta CDR3 regions. The HTBI primer set was used in a first-round RT-PCR of the TCR CDR3. TCRdb re-called the multiplex PCR reads with MiXCR, one entry per CDR3 protein. The profile covers approximately 260,000 distinct CDR3 sequences, with roughly 15% appearing a single time and 30% taken by the ten largest. The length of the CDR3 is 15 residues. V lost 1 base and J 5 bases, leaving 15 bases between the germline ends. Germline V CDR1 and CDR2: SGHRS, YFSETQ. Uncontrolled infection, other autoimmune disease, pregnancy or lactation disqualified patients from enrolment. Diagnosis relied on clinical symptoms, serum thyroxine and TRAb, thyroid ultrasound and orbital computed tomography.

Sequences were obtained from blood. The sequence came from a woman in her forties or fifties with Graves' hyperthyroidism that later progressed to Graves' ophthalmopathy. The V gene is TRBV5-1, the J gene TRBJ2-5; D unresolved. CDR3 nucleotides: TGCGCCAGCAGCTTGAGTAGTCCGAGTAGGGAGACCCAGTACTTC. Translated, it gives CASSLSSPSRETQYF.